Listed below are T cell receptor beta chains from one sample, sequenced in a study of a mutant IDH1 vaccine in newly diagnosed glioma. The table came from immunoSEQ multiplex PCR; TCRdb's copy has only in-frame clones and leaves some out. The sample shows around 36,000 clones, 80% to 95% of them seen only once. No antigen is known for these receptors. This specimen was PBMCs, taken from a glioma patient whose treatment included an IDH1 peptide vaccine. These receptor sequences come from a man aged 45-65 years with glioma. The CDR3 runs from the conserved cysteine through the conserved F or W. A D gene is named only where the DNA matches it firmly. Not every row has a clone size; where given, it reads once, few, many or a size class.

v_gene	d_gene	j_gene	abundance	CDR3aa	CDR3nt
TRBV19	NA	TRBJ1-5	NA	CASSSRVGKGNQPQHF	TGTGCCAGTAGTAGCAGGGTGGGGAAGGGCAATCAGCCCCAGCATTTT
TRBV6-4	NA	TRBJ2-6	once	CASSAQGIGANVLTF	TGTGCCAGCAGTGCTCAGGGTATCGGGGCCAACGTCCTGACTTTC
TRBV5-4	NA	TRBJ2-5	NA	CASSAVRDFQETQYF	TGTGCCAGCAGCGCGGTTCGGGACTTTCAAGAGACCCAGTACTTC
TRBV6-6	NA	TRBJ2-5	NA	CASSEETQYF	TGTGCCAGCAGCGAAGAGACCCAGTACTTC
TRBV18	TRBD1	TRBJ1-1	NA	CASSPGQGIEAFF	TGTGCCAGCTCGCCGGGACAGGGGATTGAAGCTTTCTTT
TRBV6-5	TRBD1	TRBJ1-5	NA	CASSSDRGQQPQHF	TGTGCCAGCAGTAGCGACAGGGGGCAACAGCCCCAGCATTTT
TRBV30	NA	TRBJ2-3	NA	CAWSVGPDTQYF	TGTGCCTGGAGTGTAGGCCCAGATACGCAGTATTTT
TRBV18	TRBD1	TRBJ1-3	NA	CASSPQGATGNTIYF	TGTGCCAGCTCACCACAGGGGGCGACTGGAAACACCATATATTTT
TRBV6-6	TRBD1	TRBJ2-7	NA	CASSTPGTGGREQYF	TGTGCCAGCAGTACCCCCGGGACAGGGGGCCGAGAGCAGTACTTC
TRBV14	NA	TRBJ1-1	NA	CASTRTGNTEAFF	TGTGCCAGCACTCGGACGGGGAACACTGAAGCTTTCTTT
TRBV6-5	NA	TRBJ1-5	NA	CASKPETGSSQPQHF	TGTGCCAGCAAACCAGAGACAGGCTCGAGTCAGCCCCAGCATTTT